This entry lists 13 T cell receptor beta chains sequenced from one sample in a study of identical twins. MiXCR, run by TCRdb on the 5' RACE reads, gives a single entry per CDR3 protein. Altogether some 600,000 distinct CDR3 sequences are present, 7.1% being singletons, with the ten largest covering roughly 1.6%. This sample was also put to use in a study of yellow fever vaccine responses in identical twins.

Sample: PBMCs. These receptors were taken from a woman aged 18 to 35 in good health.

The chain uses TRBV12-3 or TRBV12-4 and TRBJ2-1; tentatively, D is TRBD2 (5 bases). The CDR3 has 14 residues. Trimming removed 7 bases from V and 2 bases from J, with 12 bases in between. The CDR3 sequence: CASTRTGTYNEQFF. The CDR3 DNA sequence: TGTGCCAGCACCAGGACGGGAACCTACAATGAGCAGTTCTTC.

The V gene is TRBV3-1, the J gene TRBJ2-3; 10 nucleotides match TRBD2. This CDR3 spans 14 amino acids. CDR1 and CDR2 from the germline V gene are LGHDT and YNNKEL (reference sequence). Unmatched junction bases numbered 7, after V lost 7 bases and J lost 6 bases. The CDR3 coding sequence is TGTGCCAGCACCGGGACTAGCGTCGGGGATACGCAGTATTTT. Protein: CASTGTSVGDTQYF.

This clonotype was seen ten or more times. V and J are TRBV2 and TRBJ2-1; TRBD2 matches 9 bases. CDR1 is SNHLY, CDR2 FYNNEI, per germline. V was clipped by 4 bases and J by 6 bases; unmatched bases: 10. The CDR3 loop spans 16 amino acids. CDR3 residues: CASSAPRGAGGNEQFF. DNA for the CDR3: TGTGCCAGCAGTGCGCCCCGAGGAGCGGGAGGCAATGAGCAGTTCTTC.

This clonotype was detected ten times or more. The CDR3 protein is CAACGGPNTEAFF. The DNA for the CDR3 is TGTGCCGCCTGCGGGGGGCCGAACACTGAAGCTTTCTTT. The chain combines TRBV6-1 with TRBJ1-1, with D perhaps TRBD1 (6 bases). V was trimmed by 11 bases and J by 1 base, leaving 14 bases between them. Germline CDR1 and CDR2: MNHNS and SASEGT. CDR3 length: 13 amino acids.

The chain is built from TRBV20-1 and TRBJ2-7, with D possibly TRBD2 on 6 matching bases. There are 11 residues in the CDR3. Trimming shortened V by 5 bases and J by 3 bases, and 8 bases separated the two germline ends. Germline CDR1 DFQATT, CDR2 SNEGSKA (reference sequence). CDR3 in amino acids: CSAAGYYEQYF. DNA of the CDR3: TGCAGTGCTGCGGGATACTACGAGCAGTACTTC.

The sample holds a few counts of this clonotype. The chain links TRBV7-7 to TRBJ2-2, with 8 nucleotides matching TRBD2. Germline CDR1 SSHAT, CDR2 FNYEAQ (reference sequence). V lost 0 bases to trimming and J lost 4 bases; unmatched junction nucleotides: 4. The CDR3 is 16 amino acids. As DNA, the CDR3 is TGTGCCAGCAGCTTAGCGTCTAGCGGGTCCACCGGGGAGCTGTTTTTT. Encoded protein: CASSLASSGSTGELFF. Drawing the rest from reference TRBV7-7 and TRBJ2-2, the complete variable domain is GAGVSQSPRYKVTKRGQDVTLRCDPISSHATLYWYQQALGQGPEFLTYFNYEAQPDKSGLPSDRFSAERPEGSISTLTIQRTEQRDSAMYRCASSLASSGSTGELFFGEGSRLTVL.

This clonotype was seen more than once but under ten times. This sequence joins TRBV20-1 and TRBJ2-3, with 9 bases that match TRBD2. The trim removed 2 bases at V and 9 bases at J, leaving 3 bases unmatched. This CDR3 contains 12 residues. Germline CDR1 DFQATT, CDR2 SNEGSKA (reference sequence). The CDR3 coding sequence is TGCAGTGCTAGATCTAGCGGGGCAACGCAGTATTTT. Its protein is CSARSSGATQYF.

This clonotype was seen only a few times. The rearrangement links TRBV3-1 to TRBJ2-1; the D is unclear. Germline-derived CDR1 and CDR2 are LGHDT and YNNKEL (reference sequence). The V end was cut by 1 base, the J end by 10 bases, with 8 bases between. This CDR3 spans 12 amino acids. The CDR3 region has the DNA TGTGCCAGCAGCCAAGGTCCGACGGAGCAGTTCTTC. Translation gives CASSQGPTEQFF.

This chain links TRBV10-3 with TRBJ1-4, with 7 nucleotides matching TRBD1. After removal of 8 bases from V and 1 base from J, the junction contained 4 bases not matched to a gene. The CDR3 length is 14 residues. CDR1 is ENHRY, CDR2 SYGVKD, per germline. CDR3 sequence reads: CAIGNRGTNEKLFF. CDR3 nucleotides: TGTGCCATCGGAAACAGGGGAACTAATGAAAAACTGTTTTTT.

In this sample, this clonotype turned up a few times. The chain recombines TRBV5-6 with TRBJ2-7; D unresolved. The germline V gene encodes CDR1 SGHDT and CDR2 YYEEEE. There are 15 residues in the CDR3. Trimming removed 1 base from V and 6 bases from J, with 17 bases in between. The chain's CDR3 is CASSLSFSKVIEQYV. CDR3 in DNA: TGTGCCAGCAGCTTGAGTTTCTCTAAAGTTATCGAGCAGTACGTC.

In its sample, this clonotype was seen many times. The V gene is TRBV4-2, the J gene TRBJ2-7; 7 bases match TRBD1. Per the germline V gene, CDR1 is LGHNA and CDR2 is YNFKEQ. The trim removed 1 base at V and 3 bases at J, leaving 6 bases unmatched. CDR3 length equals 15 residues. DNA for the CDR3: TGTGCCAGCAGCCAAGCCGTACAGGGGAACTACGAGCAGTACTTC. Its protein product is CASSQAVQGNYEQYF.

This chain links TRBV4-1 with TRBJ2-2; the D is unclear. Per the germline V gene, CDR1 is MGHRA and CDR2 is YSYEKL. CDR3 size: 17 residues. V lost 0 bases, J lost 7 bases, and 18 bases lay in between. CDR3: CASSQDAQSWRGGELFF. For the CDR3, the DNA is TGCGCCAGCAGCCAAGACGCCCAATCGTGGCGTGGCGGGGAGCTGTTTTTT.

The chain couples TRBV7-3 to TRBJ2-3, with TRBD2 matching over 7 bases. J lost 0 bases, V lost 9 bases, and 3 bases had no gene match. The CDR3 consists of 13 residues. Germline V gene lookup returns CDR1 SGHTA and CDR2 FQGTGA. The CDR3 sequence: CASGGGSTDTQYF. Here the CDR3 DNA reads TGTGCCAGTGGGGGGGGTAGCACAGATACGCAGTATTTT.